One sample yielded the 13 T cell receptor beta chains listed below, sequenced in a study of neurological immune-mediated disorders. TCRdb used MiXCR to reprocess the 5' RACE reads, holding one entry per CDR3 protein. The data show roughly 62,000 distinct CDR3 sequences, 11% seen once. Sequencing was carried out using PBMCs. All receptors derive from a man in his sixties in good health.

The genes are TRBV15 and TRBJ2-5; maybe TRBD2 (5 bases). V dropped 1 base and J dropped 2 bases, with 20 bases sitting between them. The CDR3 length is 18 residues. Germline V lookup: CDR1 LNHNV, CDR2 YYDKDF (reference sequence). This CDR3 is CATSRAARADYFQETQYF. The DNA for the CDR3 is TGTGCCACCAGCAGAGCAGCTCGGGCTGACTATTTTCAAGAGACCCAGTACTTC.

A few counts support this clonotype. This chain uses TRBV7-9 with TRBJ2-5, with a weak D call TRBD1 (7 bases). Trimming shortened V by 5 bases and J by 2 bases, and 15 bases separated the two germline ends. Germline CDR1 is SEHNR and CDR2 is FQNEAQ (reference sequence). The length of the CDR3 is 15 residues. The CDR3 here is CASSPTTGTQETQYF. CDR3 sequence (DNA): TGTGCCAGCAGCCCCACGACAGGGACTCAAGAGACCCAGTACTTC.

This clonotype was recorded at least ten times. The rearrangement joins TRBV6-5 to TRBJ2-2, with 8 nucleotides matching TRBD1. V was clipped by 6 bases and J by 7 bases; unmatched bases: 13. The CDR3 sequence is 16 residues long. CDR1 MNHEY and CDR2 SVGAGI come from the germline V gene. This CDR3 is CASSRQGSGGSGELFF. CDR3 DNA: TGTGCCAGCAGCCGACAGGGGTCAGGGGGAAGCGGGGAGCTGTTTTTT.

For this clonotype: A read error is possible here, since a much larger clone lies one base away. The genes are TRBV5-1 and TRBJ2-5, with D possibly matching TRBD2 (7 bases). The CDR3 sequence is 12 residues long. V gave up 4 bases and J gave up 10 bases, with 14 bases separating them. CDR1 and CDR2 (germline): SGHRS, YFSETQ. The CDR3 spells CASSGQGGGQYF. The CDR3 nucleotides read TGCGCCAGCAGCGGGCAGGGAGGGGGCCAGTACTTC.

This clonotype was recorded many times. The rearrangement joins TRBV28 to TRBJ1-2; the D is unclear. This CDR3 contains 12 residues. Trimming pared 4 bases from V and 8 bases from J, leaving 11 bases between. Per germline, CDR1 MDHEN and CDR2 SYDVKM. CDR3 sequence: CASSSTQLGYTF. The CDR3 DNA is TGTGCCAGCAGTTCGACCCAGCTAGGCTACACCTTC.

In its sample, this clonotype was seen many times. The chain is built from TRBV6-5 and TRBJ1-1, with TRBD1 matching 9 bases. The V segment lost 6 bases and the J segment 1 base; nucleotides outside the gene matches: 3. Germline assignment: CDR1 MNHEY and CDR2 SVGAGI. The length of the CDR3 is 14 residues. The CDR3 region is CASSTGQGNTEAFF. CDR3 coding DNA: TGTGCCAGCAGCACGGGACAGGGGAACACTGAAGCTTTCTTT.

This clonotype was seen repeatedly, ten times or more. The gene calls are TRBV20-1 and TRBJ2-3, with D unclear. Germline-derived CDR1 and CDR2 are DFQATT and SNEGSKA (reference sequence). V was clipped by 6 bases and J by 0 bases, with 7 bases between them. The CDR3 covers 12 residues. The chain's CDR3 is CSATESTDTQYF. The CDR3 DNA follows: TGCAGTGCCACGGAGAGCACAGATACGCAGTATTTT.

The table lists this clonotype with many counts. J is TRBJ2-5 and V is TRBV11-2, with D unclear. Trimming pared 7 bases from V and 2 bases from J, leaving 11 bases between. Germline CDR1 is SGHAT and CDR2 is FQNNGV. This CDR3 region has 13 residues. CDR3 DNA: TGTGCCAGCACCAAGTCAGGACAAGAGACCCAGTACTTC. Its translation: CASTKSGQETQYF.

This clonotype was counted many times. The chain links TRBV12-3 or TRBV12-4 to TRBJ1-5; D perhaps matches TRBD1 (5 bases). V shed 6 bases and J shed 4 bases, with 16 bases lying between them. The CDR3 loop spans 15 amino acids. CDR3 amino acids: CASRIGQGLNQPQHF. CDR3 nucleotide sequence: TGTGCCAGCAGGATAGGGCAGGGTTTGAATCAGCCCCAGCATTTT.

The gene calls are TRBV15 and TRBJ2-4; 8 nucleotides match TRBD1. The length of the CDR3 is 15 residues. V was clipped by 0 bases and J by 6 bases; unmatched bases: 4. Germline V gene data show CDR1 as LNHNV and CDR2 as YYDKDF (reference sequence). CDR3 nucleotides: TGTGCCACCAGCAGAGACCAGGACAGGGCAAACATTCAGTACTTC. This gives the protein CATSRDQDRANIQYF. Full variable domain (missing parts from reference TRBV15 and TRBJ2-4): DAMVIQNPRYQVTQFGKPVTLSCSQTLNHNVMYWYQQKSSQAPKLLFHYYDKDFNNEADTPDNFQSRRPNTSFCFLDIRSPGLGDTAMYLCATSRDQDRANIQYFGAGTRLSVL.

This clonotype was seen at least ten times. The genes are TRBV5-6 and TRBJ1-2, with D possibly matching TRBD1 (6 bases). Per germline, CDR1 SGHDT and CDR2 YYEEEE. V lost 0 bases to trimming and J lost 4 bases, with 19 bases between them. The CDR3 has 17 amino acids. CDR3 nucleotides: TGTGCCAGCAGCTTGGAGGGGGGTCTAACCCGTGGCTATGGCTACACCTTC. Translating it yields CASSLEGGLTRGYGYTF.

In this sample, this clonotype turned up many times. The CDR3 sequence is CASSRLSGASEAFF. The CDR3 bases are TGTGCCAGCAGCCGCTTAAGTGGGGCCTCTGAAGCTTTCTTT. The rearrangement joins TRBV5-5 to TRBJ1-1, with a weak D call TRBD1 (5 bases). There are 14 residues in the CDR3. Germline V gene data show CDR1 as SGHKS and CDR2 as YYEKEE (reference sequence). Trimming left V 4 bases short and J 6 bases short, with 16 bases between.

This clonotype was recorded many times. Here the CDR3 DNA reads TGTGCCAGCAGCCTCAACCCGAGTAATGAAAAACTGTTTTTT. This encodes CASSLNPSNEKLFF. The chain links TRBV7-2 to TRBJ1-4; D call uncertain. Deletions cut 5 bases from V and 4 bases from J, with 11 bases between. Germline loops: CDR1 SGHTA, CDR2 FQGNSA. The CDR3 consists of 14 residues.